This TCR beta chain comes out of a study of glioma-infiltrating T cells after dendritic cell vaccination. The wider study: At biweekly intervals, patients got three intradermal dendritic cell vaccine injections.

The time point is: after dendritic cell vaccination, including at tumor progression/relapse. No glioblastoma patient carried an isocitrate dehydrogenase mutation. The PCR used 60 V beta and 13 J beta primers. Data came from immunoSEQ multiplex PCR; TCRdb stores just in-frame clones and leaves some out. This table has around 78,000 clones, roughly 85% appearing once. V lost 3 bases and J lost 11; bases outside the gene matches: 13. The CDR3 spans 15 residues. Germline V gene sequence: CDR1 MDHEN, CDR2 SYDVKM. Material: blood, obtained after dendritic cell vaccination. The receptor was isolated from a human donor with glioblastoma. This sequence joins TRBV28 and TRBJ2-1; 7 bases are shared with TRBD1. The CDR3 DNA is TGTGCCAGCAGTTTGGGAAGACAGGGAACCCCTCAGCAGTTCTTC. Translating it yields CASSLGRQGTPQQFF.